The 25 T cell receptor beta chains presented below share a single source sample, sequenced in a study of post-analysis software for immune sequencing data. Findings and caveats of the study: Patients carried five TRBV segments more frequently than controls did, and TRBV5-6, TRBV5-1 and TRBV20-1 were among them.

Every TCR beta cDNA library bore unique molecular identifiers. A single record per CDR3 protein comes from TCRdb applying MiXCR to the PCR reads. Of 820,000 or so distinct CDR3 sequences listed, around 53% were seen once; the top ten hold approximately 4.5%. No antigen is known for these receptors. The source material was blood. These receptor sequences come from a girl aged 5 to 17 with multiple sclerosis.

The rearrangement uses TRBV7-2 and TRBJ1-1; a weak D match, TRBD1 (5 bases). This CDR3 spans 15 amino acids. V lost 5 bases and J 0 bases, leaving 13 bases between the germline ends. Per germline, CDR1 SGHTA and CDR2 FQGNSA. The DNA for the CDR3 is TGTGCCAGCAGCGTACGCTCCAGGGTGAACACTGAAGCTTTCTTT. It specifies CASSVRSRVNTEAFF.

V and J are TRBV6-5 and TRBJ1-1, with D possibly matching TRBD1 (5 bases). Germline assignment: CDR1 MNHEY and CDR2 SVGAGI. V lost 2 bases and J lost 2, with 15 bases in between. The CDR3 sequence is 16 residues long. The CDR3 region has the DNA TGTGCCAGCAGTTACCACAGGCCCCCCGATAACACTGAAGCTTTCTTT. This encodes CASSYHRPPDNTEAFF.

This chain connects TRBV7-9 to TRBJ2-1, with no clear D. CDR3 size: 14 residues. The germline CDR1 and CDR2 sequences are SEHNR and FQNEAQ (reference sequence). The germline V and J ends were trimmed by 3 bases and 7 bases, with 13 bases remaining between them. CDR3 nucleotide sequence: TGTGCCAGCAGCTTGGGCCAGGTATCTAATGAGCAGTTCTTC. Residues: CASSLGQVSNEQFF.

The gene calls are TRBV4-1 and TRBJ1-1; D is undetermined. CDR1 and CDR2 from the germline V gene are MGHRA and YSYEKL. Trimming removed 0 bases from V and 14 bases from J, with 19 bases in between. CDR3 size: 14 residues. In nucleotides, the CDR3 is TGCGCCAGCAGCCAAGAACAAGGGTGGGATGAGCAGTTCTTT. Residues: CASSQEQGWDEQFF.

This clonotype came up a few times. The DNA of the CDR3 is TGCAGTGCTAGAGAGAGTAGCGGGAGACAAGAGACCCAGTACTTC. Protein product: CSARESSGRQETQYF. The gene calls are TRBV20-1 and TRBJ2-5, with 9 bases aligning to TRBD2. The CDR3 is 15 residues long. The germline CDR1 and CDR2 sequences are DFQATT and SNEGSKA (reference sequence). The junction had 4 bases not matched to a gene; V was cut back by 0 bases and J by 2 bases.

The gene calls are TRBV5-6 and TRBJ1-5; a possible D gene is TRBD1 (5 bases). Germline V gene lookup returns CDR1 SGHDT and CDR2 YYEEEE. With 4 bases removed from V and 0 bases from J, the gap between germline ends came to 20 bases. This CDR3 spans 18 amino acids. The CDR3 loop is CASSVGGEGLPSNQPQHF. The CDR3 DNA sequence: TGTGCCAGCAGCGTGGGGGGTGAGGGGCTGCCTAGCAATCAGCCCCAGCATTTT.

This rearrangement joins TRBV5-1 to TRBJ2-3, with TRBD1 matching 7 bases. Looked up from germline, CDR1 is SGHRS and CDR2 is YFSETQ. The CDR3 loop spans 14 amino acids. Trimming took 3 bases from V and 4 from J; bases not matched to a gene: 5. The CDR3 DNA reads TGCGCCAGCAGCTCACAGGGGAGAGCAGATACGCAGTATTTT. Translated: CASSSQGRADTQYF.

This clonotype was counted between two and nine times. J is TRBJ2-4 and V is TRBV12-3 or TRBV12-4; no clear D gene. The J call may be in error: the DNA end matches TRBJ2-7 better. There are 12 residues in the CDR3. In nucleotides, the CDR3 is TGTGCCAGCAGTTTTCGAGTGGACGAGCAGTACTTC. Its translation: CASSFRVDEQYF.

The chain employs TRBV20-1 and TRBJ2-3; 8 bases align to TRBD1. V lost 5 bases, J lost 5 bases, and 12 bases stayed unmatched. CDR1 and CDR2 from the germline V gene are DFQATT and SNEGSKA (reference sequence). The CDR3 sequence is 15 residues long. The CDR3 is CSALVGRGHRDTQYF. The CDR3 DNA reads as TGCAGTGCTTTGGTGGGCAGGGGGCACAGAGATACGCAGTATTTT.

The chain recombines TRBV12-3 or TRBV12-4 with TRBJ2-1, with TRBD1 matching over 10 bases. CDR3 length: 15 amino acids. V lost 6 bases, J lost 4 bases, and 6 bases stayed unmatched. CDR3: CASSRSGQGYNEQFF. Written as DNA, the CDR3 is TGTGCCAGCAGCCGATCGGGACAGGGGTACAATGAGCAGTTCTTC.

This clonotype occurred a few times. CDR3 sequence: CASSLSTSSIYEQYF. Here the CDR3 DNA reads TGCGCCAGCAGCTTATCGACTAGTTCGATCTACGAGCAGTACTTC. The J gene is TRBJ2-7, the V gene TRBV5-1; weak D call: TRBD2 (6 bases). V lost 2 bases to trimming and J lost 3 bases, with 15 bases between them. Germline V gene lookup returns CDR1 SGHRS and CDR2 YFSETQ. The CDR3 totals 15 residues. The full variable domain, in which reference TRBV5-1 and TRBJ2-7 provide the parts outside the CDR3, is KAGVTQTPRYLIKTRGQQVTLSCSPISGHRSVSWYQQTPGQGLQFLFEYFSETQRNKGNFPGRFSGRQFSNSRSEMNVSTLELGDSALYLCASSLSTSSIYEQYFGPGTRLTVT.

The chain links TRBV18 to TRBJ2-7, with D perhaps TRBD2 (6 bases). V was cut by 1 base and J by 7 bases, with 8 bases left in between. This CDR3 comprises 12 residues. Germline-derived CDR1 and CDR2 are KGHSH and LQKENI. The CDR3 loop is CASSPQAGEQYF. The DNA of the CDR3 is TGTGCCAGCTCACCACAAGCGGGTGAGCAGTACTTC.

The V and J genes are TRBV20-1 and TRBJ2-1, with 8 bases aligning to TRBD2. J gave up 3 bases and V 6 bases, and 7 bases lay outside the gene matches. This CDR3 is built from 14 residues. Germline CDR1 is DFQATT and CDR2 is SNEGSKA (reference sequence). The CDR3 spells CSAPPAGDYNEQFF. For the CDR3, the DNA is TGCAGTGCCCCCCCAGCGGGGGACTACAATGAGCAGTTCTTC.

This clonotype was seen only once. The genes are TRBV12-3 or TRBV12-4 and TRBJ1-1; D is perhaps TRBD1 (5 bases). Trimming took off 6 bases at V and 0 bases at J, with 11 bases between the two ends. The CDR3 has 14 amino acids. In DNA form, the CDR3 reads TGTGCCAGCAGGGTGGGGGAATTGAACACTGAAGCTTTCTTT. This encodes CASRVGELNTEAFF.

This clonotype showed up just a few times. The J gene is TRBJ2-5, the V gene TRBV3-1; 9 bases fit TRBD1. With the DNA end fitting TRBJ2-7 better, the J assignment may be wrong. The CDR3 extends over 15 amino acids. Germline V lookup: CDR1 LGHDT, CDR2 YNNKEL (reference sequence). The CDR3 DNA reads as TGTGCCAGCAGCCAAACAGGACAGGGGTCCGACGAGCAGTACTTC. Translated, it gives CASSQTGQGSDEQYF.

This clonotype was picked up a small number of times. The CDR3 is CASSLALAPYEQYF. As DNA, the CDR3 is TGCGCCAGCAGCTTGGCGCTAGCCCCCTACGAGCAGTACTTC. The chain couples TRBV5-1 to TRBJ2-5; perhaps TRBD2 as D (5 bases). The J call may be faulty, since TRBJ2-7 better matches the DNA end. The CDR3 contains 14 residues. CDR1 is SGHRS, CDR2 YFSETQ, per germline.

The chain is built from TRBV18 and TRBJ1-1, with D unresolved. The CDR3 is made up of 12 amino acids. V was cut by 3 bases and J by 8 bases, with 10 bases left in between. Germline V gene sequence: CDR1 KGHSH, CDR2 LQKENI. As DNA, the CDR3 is TGTGCCAGCTCACCTTGGCAGACCGAAGCTTTCTTT. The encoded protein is CASSPWQTEAFF.

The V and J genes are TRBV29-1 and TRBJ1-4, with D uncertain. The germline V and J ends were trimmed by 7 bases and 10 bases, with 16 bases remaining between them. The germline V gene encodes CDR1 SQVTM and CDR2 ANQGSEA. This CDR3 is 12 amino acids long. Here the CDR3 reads CSALDEGGKLFF. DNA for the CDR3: TGCAGCGCGCTAGACGAGGGTGGAAAACTGTTTTTT.

CDR3 in DNA: TGTGCCAGCAGCCAACTAGCGGGAGAGGGCGAGCAGTACTTC. Residues: CASSQLAGEGEQYF. This sequence joins TRBV7-6 and TRBJ2-4; TRBD2 aligns across 11 bases. The J call may be incorrect, as the DNA end agrees better with TRBJ2-7. The CDR3 is 14 amino acids. Germline lookup yields CDR1 SGHVS and CDR2 FNYEAQ.

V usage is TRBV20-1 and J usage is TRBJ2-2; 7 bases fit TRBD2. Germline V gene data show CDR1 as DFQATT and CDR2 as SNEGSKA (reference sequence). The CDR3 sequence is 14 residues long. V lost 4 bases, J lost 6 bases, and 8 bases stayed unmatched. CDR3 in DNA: TGCAGTGCTACGGAGGCCGGGAGGTCCGGGGAGCTGTTTTTT. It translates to CSATEAGRSGELFF.

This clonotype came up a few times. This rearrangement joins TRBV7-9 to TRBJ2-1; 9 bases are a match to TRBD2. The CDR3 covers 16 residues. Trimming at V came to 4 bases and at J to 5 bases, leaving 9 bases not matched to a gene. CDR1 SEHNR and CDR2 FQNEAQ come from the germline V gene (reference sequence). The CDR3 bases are TGTGCCAGCAGCTCCCCTGGGGCGGGGGGGAACAATGAGCAGTTCTTC. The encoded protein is CASSSPGAGGNNEQFF.

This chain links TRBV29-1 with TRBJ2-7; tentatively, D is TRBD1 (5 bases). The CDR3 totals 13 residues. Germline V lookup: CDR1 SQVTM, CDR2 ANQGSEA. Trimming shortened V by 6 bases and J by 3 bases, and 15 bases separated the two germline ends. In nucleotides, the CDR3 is TGCAGCGTAAAACAGGTCCTTAACTACGAGCAGTACTTC. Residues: CSVKQVLNYEQYF.

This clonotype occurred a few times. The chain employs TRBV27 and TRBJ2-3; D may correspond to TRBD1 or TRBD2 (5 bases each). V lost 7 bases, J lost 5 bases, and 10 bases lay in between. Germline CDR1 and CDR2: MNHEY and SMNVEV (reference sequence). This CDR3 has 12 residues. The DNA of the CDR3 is TGTGCCAGCATCCATGGGGGAGATACGCAGTATTTT. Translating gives CASIHGGDTQYF.

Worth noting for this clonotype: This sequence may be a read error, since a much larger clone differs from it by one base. The CDR3: CSAKTDTQYF. The DNA of the CDR3 is TGCAGTGCTAAAACAGATACGCAGTATTTT. The chain uses TRBV20-1 and TRBJ2-3; D is unclear. The V and J ends lost 4 bases and 3 bases respectively, with 2 bases between them. Germline values: CDR1 DFQATT, CDR2 SNEGSKA (reference sequence). The CDR3 is 10 residues long.

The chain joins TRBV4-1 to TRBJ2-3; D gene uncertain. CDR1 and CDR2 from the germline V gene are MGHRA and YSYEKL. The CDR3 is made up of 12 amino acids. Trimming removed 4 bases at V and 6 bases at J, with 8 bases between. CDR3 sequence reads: CASSRPMDTQYF. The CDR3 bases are TGCGCCAGCAGCCGCCCGATGGATACGCAGTATTTT.